Below are 32 T cell receptor beta chains sequenced from a single sample in a study of a mutant IDH1 vaccine in newly diagnosed glioma. Time point indicated: week 47, end of study. Vaccination used 300 ug of mutant IDH1 20-mer peptide per dose, with topical imiquimod. Their antigens remain unidentified. Measured with immunoSEQ multiplex PCR; TCRdb has only the in-frame clones, and not every one. The sample has about 56,000 clones, approximately 71% seen once; the top ten hold 5% to 6.5%. The material was PBMCs, obtained from a glioma patient whose treatment included an IDH1 peptide vaccine. The receptors shown here come from a man between 50 and 59 years old with glioma.

V and J are TRBV25-1 and TRBJ1-4; TRBD1 aligns across 10 bases. Germline assignment: CDR1 MGHDK and CDR2 SYGVNS. This CDR3 region has 14 residues. Trimming cost V 5 bases and J 6 bases; bases outside gene matches: 3. CDR3 coding DNA: TGTGCCAGCAGTCAGACAGGGGGCGATGAAAAACTGTTTTTT. It codes for CASSQTGGDEKLFF.

The V and J genes are TRBV7-9 and TRBJ1-5, with a tentative D call TRBD1 (5 bases). The CDR3 is 13 residues long. V was clipped by 1 base and J by 8 bases, with 9 bases between them. Germline V gene lookup returns CDR1 SEHNR and CDR2 FQNEAQ (reference sequence). The CDR3 is CASSLGGREPQHF. The CDR3 coding sequence is TGTGCCAGCAGCTTAGGGGGGAGGGAGCCCCAGCATTTT.

V gene TRBV7-9 combines with J gene TRBJ1-2; no firm D call. V was cut by 5 bases and J by 8 bases, with 15 bases left in between. Germline CDR1 and CDR2: SEHNR and FQNEAQ (reference sequence). This CDR3 region has 13 residues. CDR3 sequence: CASSRFNDRGYTF. The CDR3 DNA is TGTGCCAGCAGCCGTTTCAACGATCGCGGCTACACCTTC.

The rearrangement links TRBV9 to TRBJ1-6, with D tentatively TRBD1 (5 bases). V was cut by 4 bases and J by 8 bases, with 16 bases left in between. This CDR3 region has 15 residues. The V gene's germline CDR1 is SGDLS and CDR2 YYNGEE. CDR3 residues: CASSTLQGGDSPLHF. The CDR3 DNA reads TGTGCCAGCAGCACCCTTCAGGGTGGGGATTCACCCCTCCACTTT.

The chain has TRBV5-1 and TRBJ1-1; D is ambiguous. Trimming took 4 bases from V and 1 from J, leaving 8 bases between them. The germline CDR1 and CDR2 sequences are SGHRS and YFSETQ. The CDR3 spans 13 residues. CDR3 sequence (DNA): TGCGCCAGCAGCCAGAGCGGGAACACTGAAGCTTTCTTT. Translation: CASSQSGNTEAFF.

CDR3 coding DNA: TGCAGCGTTGAGGGGGGGGGAGTCTTAAATGGCTACACCTTC. Its translation: CSVEGGGVLNGYTF. The chain links TRBV29-1 to TRBJ1-2; possible D gene TRBD1, 5 bases. Germline CDR1 SQVTM, CDR2 ANQGSEA. The CDR3 is made up of 14 amino acids. V lost 3 bases and J lost 6, with 17 bases in between.

J is TRBJ2-4 and V is TRBV5-4; 14 bases match TRBD2. J lost 2 bases, V lost 3 bases, and 7 bases had no gene match. Per the germline V gene, CDR1 is SGHNT and CDR2 is YYREEE (reference sequence). CDR3 length: 18 residues. CDR3 DNA: TGTGCCAGCAGCTCAGGACTAGCGGGGGGCCGGACCAAAAACATTCAGTACTTC. Translated: CASSSGLAGGRTKNIQYF.

The chain recombines TRBV2 with TRBJ1-2, with a tentative D call TRBD1 (6 bases). Looked up from germline, CDR1 is SNHLY and CDR2 is FYNNEI. With 1 base removed from V and 8 bases from J, the gap between germline ends came to 14 bases. The CDR3 runs 14 residues. DNA for the CDR3: TGTGCCAGCAGTGAAGATGACAGAACAGGGGGCTACACCTTC. This sequence encodes CASSEDDRTGGYTF.

The chain is built from TRBV19 and TRBJ1-2; 10 bases agree with TRBD1. This CDR3 has 15 residues. The germline CDR1 and CDR2 sequences are LNHDA and SQIVND (reference sequence). Germline trimming cut 4 bases from V and 7 bases from J; bases unmatched to any gene: 9. DNA of the CDR3: TGTGCCAGTAGTACGACAGGGGGCGCGATGTTTGGCTACACCTTC. The encoded protein is CASSTTGGAMFGYTF.

The chain is built from TRBV5-1 and TRBJ2-1; 9 nucleotides agree with TRBD2. Per the germline V gene, CDR1 is SGHRS and CDR2 is YFSETQ. With V trimmed by 4 bases and J by 8 bases, 16 bases remained unmatched. CDR3 length: 17 residues. The CDR3 DNA is TGCGCCAGCAGCCTCGGGGCTAGCGGGGTCCTATGGGATGAGCAGTTCTTC. Its protein product is CASSLGASGVLWDEQFF.

The rearrangement links TRBV7-8 to TRBJ1-1, with D hard to call. The V end was cut by 2 bases, the J end by 3 bases, with 13 bases between. The CDR3 loop spans 15 amino acids. Per the germline V gene, CDR1 is SGHVS and CDR2 is FQNEAQ. CDR3 residues: CASSLLVGRYTEAFF. The DNA of the CDR3 is TGTGCCAGCAGCTTATTAGTAGGACGGTACACTGAAGCTTTCTTT.

The genes are TRBV5-1 and TRBJ1-4, with 7 bases fitting TRBD1. Germline V CDR1 and CDR2: SGHRS, YFSETQ. CDR3 size: 14 residues. The trim removed 2 bases at V and 3 bases at J, leaving 1 base unmatched. CDR3 nucleotides: TGCGCCAGCAGCTTTACAGGGGCTAATGAAAAACTGTTTTTT. As protein: CASSFTGANEKLFF.

This clone was found once. The rearrangement uses TRBV9 and TRBJ2-1, with TRBD2 identical over 8 bases. V gave up 0 bases and J gave up 9 bases; unmatched junction bases: 8. Germline V gene sequence: CDR1 SGDLS, CDR2 YYNGEE. The CDR3 totals 15 residues. The CDR3, as DNA: TGTGCCAGCAGCGTAGCGGGACTAGGCAATGGTGAGCAGTTCTTC. Its translation: CASSVAGLGNGEQFF.

The gene calls are TRBV10-3 and TRBJ1-3, with D possibly being TRBD1 (5 bases). Trimming pared 3 bases from V and 8 bases from J, leaving 11 bases between. This CDR3 region has 13 residues. The germline gives CDR1 ENHRY, CDR2 SYGVKD. The CDR3 loop reads CAISDRQGDTIYF. The CDR3 DNA follows: TGTGCCATCAGTGACCGGCAGGGTGACACCATATATTTT.

The V gene is TRBV2, the J gene TRBJ1-5; D uncertain. The CDR3 runs 13 residues. Germline V CDR1 and CDR2: SNHLY, FYNNEI. The ends were cut back, 1 base at V and 5 bases at J, with 6 bases in the middle. This CDR3 reads CASSEGWDQPQHF. CDR3 in DNA: TGTGCCAGCAGTGAAGGGTGGGATCAGCCCCAGCATTTT.

V gene TRBV5-4 combines with J gene TRBJ1-1; D uncertain. The CDR3 spans 13 residues. Germline V CDR1 and CDR2: SGHNT, YYREEE (reference sequence). Deletions cut 2 bases from V and 3 bases from J, with 8 bases between. In DNA, the CDR3 is TGTGCCAGCAGCTTTAGGAGGGACACTGAAGCTTTCTTT. It specifies CASSFRRDTEAFF.

This clone appeared once. CDR3: CASGLGQGSVNEQFF. CDR3 nucleotide sequence: TGTGCTAGTGGTTTGGGCCAGGGGAGTGTTAATGAGCAGTTCTTC. The rearrangement uses TRBV12-5 and TRBJ2-1, with TRBD1 as a possible D gene (6 bases). The germline CDR1 and CDR2 sequences are LGHNT and FRNRAP. The length of the CDR3 is 15 residues. Trimming shortened V by 1 base and J by 7 bases, and 14 bases separated the two germline ends.

The chain links TRBV29-1 to TRBJ1-4; 8 bases match TRBD1. CDR3 length: 17 residues. In germline, CDR1 is SQVTM, CDR2 ANQGSEA. Trimming at V came to 0 bases and at J to 8 bases, leaving 14 bases not matched to a gene. The CDR3 nucleotides are TGCAGCGTTGAAGAAAGAGGGACAGGTAACCCGAGCGAAAAACTGTTTTTT. Protein sequence: CSVEERGTGNPSEKLFF.

The chain is built from TRBV11-2 and TRBJ2-7, with 8 nucleotides matching TRBD1. Germline-derived CDR1 and CDR2 are SGHAT and FQNNGV. The V segment lost 5 bases and the J segment 2 bases; nucleotides outside the gene matches: 8. The CDR3 has 15 amino acids. The CDR3 here is CASSVGTGVPYEQYF. DNA of the CDR3: TGTGCCAGCAGCGTTGGGACAGGAGTTCCCTACGAGCAGTACTTC. Together with reference TRBV11-2 and TRBJ2-7, the CDR3 gives the full variable domain: EAGVAQSPRYKIIEKRQSVAFWCNPISGHATLYWYQQILGQGPKLLIQFQNNGVVDDSQLPKDRFSAERLKGVDSTLKIQPAKLEDSAVYLCASSVGTGVPYEQYFGPGTRLTVT.

The rearrangement joins TRBV6-1 to TRBJ2-7, with 7 bases that match TRBD1. In germline, CDR1 is MNHNS, CDR2 SASEGT. Trimming removed 5 bases from V and 0 bases from J; junction bases left unmatched: 4. CDR3 length: 14 residues. The CDR3 here is CASSKGQVSYEQYF. In DNA, the CDR3 is TGTGCCAGCAGTAAAGGACAGGTCTCCTACGAGCAGTACTTC.

The gene calls are TRBV10-3 and TRBJ2-2, with D maybe TRBD1 (5 bases). The CDR3 runs to 16 residues. V gave up 8 bases and J gave up 0 bases, with 16 bases separating them. CDR1 ENHRY and CDR2 SYGVKD come from the germline V gene. The CDR3 reads CAIRSGAPSNTGELFF. The CDR3 bases are TGTGCCATCCGTTCTGGGGCGCCCTCGAACACCGGGGAGCTGTTTTTT.

V and J are TRBV7-2 and TRBJ1-2, with TRBD1 matching 10 bases. The V gene's germline CDR1 is SGHTA and CDR2 FQGNSA. Trimming removed 5 bases from V and 8 bases from J; junction bases left unmatched: 8. The CDR3 has 14 residues. The DNA of the CDR3 is TGTGCCAGCAGCGCCCTCCGGGACAGGGGCGGCTACACCTTC. This encodes CASSALRDRGGYTF.

This rearrangement joins TRBV2 to TRBJ2-7, with TRBD1 matching 10 bases. Trimming took 5 bases from V and 6 from J; bases not matched to a gene: 4. This CDR3 comprises 13 residues. CDR1 and CDR2 (germline): SNHLY, FYNNEI. The CDR3 protein is CASSFDRGLEQYF. Written as DNA, the CDR3 is TGTGCCAGCAGTTTTGACAGGGGGCTCGAGCAGTACTTC.

The chain couples TRBV9 to TRBJ2-1; D might be TRBD1 or TRBD2, each matching 5 bases. The CDR3 is 15 residues long. Germline CDR1 SGDLS, CDR2 YYNGEE. The ends were cut back, 3 bases at V and 5 bases at J, with 15 bases in the middle. The CDR3 sequence is CASSASGTANNEQFF. The CDR3 nucleotides read TGTGCCAGCAGCGCATCCGGGACGGCGAACAATGAGCAGTTCTTC.

The chain employs TRBV14 and TRBJ2-7, with 8 bases that match TRBD1. Unmatched junction bases numbered 3, after V lost 2 bases and J lost 6 bases. This CDR3 is built from 13 residues. CDR1 is SGHDN and CDR2 is FVKESK in the germline V gene. Here the CDR3 reads CASSQTGGSEQYF. The CDR3 DNA reads as TGTGCCAGCAGCCAAACAGGGGGTTCCGAGCAGTACTTC. The full variable domain, completed using reference TRBV14 and TRBJ2-7, is EAGVTQFPSHSVIEKGQTVTLRCDPISGHDNLYWYRRVMGKEIKFLLHFVKESKQDESGMPNNRFLAERTGGTYSTLKVQPAELEDSGVYFCASSQTGGSEQYFGPGTRLTVT.

The rearrangement links TRBV4-1 to TRBJ1-2, with 7 nucleotides matching TRBD1. Trimming at V came to 0 bases and at J to 0 bases, leaving 10 bases not matched to a gene. Per germline, CDR1 MGHRA and CDR2 YSYEKL. There are 18 residues in the CDR3. CDR3 amino acids: CASSQENLSGGSNYGYTF. The CDR3 nucleotides are TGCGCCAGCAGCCAAGAGAACTTATCAGGGGGATCTAACTATGGCTACACCTTC.

The CDR3 DNA sequence: TGCGCCAGCAGCCAGGACCACAGGGGAATCGACGAGCAGTACTTC. Its translation is CASSQDHRGIDEQYF. J is TRBJ2-7 and V is TRBV4-1, with TRBD1 matching 7 bases. In germline, CDR1 is MGHRA, CDR2 YSYEKL. The CDR3 consists of 15 residues. V lost 3 bases to trimming and J lost 5 bases; unmatched junction nucleotides: 10.

CDR3 DNA: TGTGCCAGCAGCGGGAGAGGTGAGCAGTTCTTC. This gives the protein CASSGRGEQFF. This rearrangement joins TRBV9 to TRBJ2-1; no clear D gene. The germline V gene has CDR1 SGDLS and CDR2 YYNGEE. Trimming cost V 3 bases and J 9 bases, with 7 bases left between them. CDR3 length: 11 residues.

This sequence joins TRBV19 and TRBJ1-1; TRBD1 agrees at 7 bases. V shed 3 bases, J shed 5 bases, and the junction held 6 bases outside the gene matches. The CDR3 is 14 residues long. Germline values: CDR1 LNHDA, CDR2 SQIVND (reference sequence). The CDR3 reads CASSMIPGGTEAFF. DNA for the CDR3: TGTGCCAGTAGTATGATCCCAGGGGGTACTGAAGCTTTCTTT.

The V call is TRBV6-1, the J call TRBJ1-2, with D possibly matching TRBD1 (6 bases). CDR1 and CDR2 (germline): MNHNS, SASEGT. The V end lost 4 bases, the J end lost 0 bases, and 12 bases lay between the germline ends. The CDR3 is 15 residues long. CDR3 nucleotide sequence: TGTGCCAGCAGTGCGGGACACGTAGCTAACTATGGCTACACCTTC. It encodes CASSAGHVANYGYTF.

The chain is built from TRBV7-6 and TRBJ1-4; no clear D gene. This CDR3 contains 13 residues. In germline, CDR1 is SGHVS, CDR2 FNYEAQ. V shed 4 bases and J shed 5 bases, with 8 bases lying between them. Here the CDR3 reads CASSSDRNEKLFF. The DNA of the CDR3 is TGTGCCAGCAGCTCCGACCGGAATGAAAAACTGTTTTTT. Full variable domain (outside the CDR3, taken from reference TRBV7-6 and TRBJ1-4): GAGVSQSPRYKVTKRGQDVALRCDPISGHVSLYWYRQALGQGPEFLTYFNYEAQQDKSGLPNDRFSAERPEGSISTLTIQRTEQRDSAMYRCASSSDRNEKLFFGSGTQLSVL.

The J gene is TRBJ2-7, the V gene TRBV27; TRBD1 matches at 7 bases. The length of the CDR3 is 11 residues. Germline loops: CDR1 MNHEY, CDR2 SMNVEV (reference sequence). After removal of 8 bases from V and 3 bases from J, the junction contained 1 base not matched to a gene. CDR3 loop: CASAGGYEQYF. The CDR3 DNA reads as TGTGCCAGCGCAGGGGGCTACGAGCAGTACTTC.